This entry lists 31 T cell receptor beta chains sequenced from one sample in a study of cytomegalovirus exposure and HLA in healthy donors. The assay was immunoSEQ multiplex PCR, and TCRdb's table has in-frame clones only and misses some. The repertoire consists of 150,000 to 200,000 clones, with around nine tenths occurring once and the leading ten covering approximately 1.4%. The specimen was PBMCs. The receptors derive from a woman younger than 45 in good health and CMV-seronegative.

J is TRBJ2-2 and V is TRBV10-3, with unresolved D. The CDR3 covers 15 residues. Germline lookup yields CDR1 ENHRY and CDR2 SYGVKD. V shed 8 bases and J shed 1 base, with 14 bases lying between them. Here the CDR3 reads CAIADGSRNTGELFF. CDR3 sequence (DNA): TGTGCCATCGCTGATGGTAGCCGGAACACCGGGGAGCTGTTTTTT.

The chain joins TRBV5-1 to TRBJ2-1; 9 positions match TRBD2. V was pared by 7 bases and J by 6 bases, with 8 bases of the junction left unmatched. Per the germline V gene, CDR1 is SGHRS and CDR2 is YFSETQ. The CDR3 covers 14 residues. CDR3 bases: TGCGCCAGCTCTAGCCGGACTAGCGTCAATGAGCAGTTCTTC. It is translated as CASSSRTSVNEQFF.

This clone was observed a single time. J is TRBJ2-5 and V is TRBV6-5; 11 bases map to TRBD2. The V and J ends lost 8 bases and 8 bases, in that order; junction bases with no gene match: 13. The germline V gene has CDR1 MNHEY and CDR2 SVGAGI. This CDR3 spans 15 amino acids. The CDR3 is CASRKWNSGGDTQYF. The CDR3 DNA reads as TGTGCCAGCCGCAAGTGGAATAGCGGGGGGGATACCCAGTACTTC.

The chain has TRBV5-8 and TRBJ1-6, with D possibly being TRBD1 (6 bases). CDR3 length: 15 residues. V lost 5 bases, J lost 6 bases, and 15 bases lay in between. CDR1 is SGHTS and CDR2 is YDEGEE in the germline V gene. CDR3 in amino acids: CASRTGQWGNSPLHF. The CDR3 DNA follows: TGTGCCAGCAGAACCGGACAGTGGGGTAATTCACCCCTCCACTTT.

J is TRBJ1-5 and V is TRBV7-8; 7 bases are a match to TRBD1. The CDR3 is 17 residues long. V was clipped by 5 bases and J by 4 bases; unmatched bases: 14. Germline V gene data show CDR1 as SGHVS and CDR2 as FQNEAQ. The CDR3 DNA reads as TGTGCCAGCAGCCAACGATCTTTCGGGACAGAGAATCAGCCCCAGCATTTT. This gives the protein CASSQRSFGTENQPQHF.

This clone was counted between two and nine times. The V gene is TRBV30, the J gene TRBJ1-2, with D possibly TRBD1 on 6 matching bases. Between the trimmed V and J ends, which lost 3 bases and 0 bases, there was a span of 11 bases. The CDR3 spans 14 residues. CDR1 and CDR2 (germline): GTSNPN, SVGIG (reference sequence). As DNA, the CDR3 is TGTGCCTGGAGGGATCGACAGGCTAACTATGGCTACACCTTC. It translates to CAWRDRQANYGYTF.

The chain links TRBV18 to TRBJ2-2; TRBD1 is a possible D gene (5 bases). V lost 4 bases and J 0 bases, leaving 9 bases between the germline ends. Per the germline V gene, CDR1 is KGHSH and CDR2 is LQKENI. The CDR3 has 15 residues. CDR3 sequence: CASSLDTANTGELFF. The CDR3 bases are TGTGCCAGCTCACTGGACACCGCGAACACCGGGGAGCTGTTTTTT.

The chain recombines TRBV5-4 with TRBJ1-4; no firm D call. The germline V gene has CDR1 SGHNT and CDR2 YYREEE (reference sequence). The CDR3 loop spans 15 amino acids. Trimming stripped 2 bases from V and 0 bases from J, with 8 bases between. The CDR3 region has the DNA TGTGCCAGCAGCTTTGGCATACCAACTAATGAAAAACTGTTTTTT. Translating gives CASSFGIPTNEKLFF.

The DNA of the CDR3 is TGCGCCAGCAGCCCGGGTACTAGCTCTGGGGCCAACGTCCTGACTTTC. Encoded protein: CASSPGTSSGANVLTF. The V gene is TRBV5-1, the J gene TRBJ2-6, with D perhaps TRBD2 (5 bases). Trimming took off 4 bases at V and 0 bases at J, with 11 bases between the two ends. This CDR3 contains 16 residues. Germline V gene lookup returns CDR1 SGHRS and CDR2 YFSETQ.

J is TRBJ2-7 and V is TRBV7-9; maybe TRBD1 (5 bases). CDR3 length equals 13 residues. Germline V gene lookup returns CDR1 SEHNR and CDR2 FQNEAQ (reference sequence). V lost 7 bases to trimming and J lost 6 bases, with 16 bases between them. The CDR3 spells CASTPRRESEQYF. The DNA for the CDR3 is TGTGCCAGCACCCCCCGCAGGGAAAGCGAGCAGTACTTC.

The chain uses TRBV4-1 and TRBJ1-4; D gene ambiguous. CDR3 length: 16 amino acids. V was cut by 0 bases and J by 7 bases, with 15 bases left in between. The germline V gene has CDR1 MGHRA and CDR2 YSYEKL. The CDR3 DNA reads TGCGCCAGCAGCCAAGAACGGGGTATGCGTGGTGAAAAACTGTTTTTT. It yields the protein CASSQERGMRGEKLFF.

The chain carries TRBV5-1 and TRBJ1-6; D is unclear. The germline V gene has CDR1 SGHRS and CDR2 YFSETQ. The V and J ends lost 0 bases and 10 bases respectively, with 8 bases between them. This CDR3 has 13 residues. The CDR3 DNA follows: TGCGCCAGCAGCTTGGACACCGCCTCACCCCTCCACTTT. Its protein product is CASSLDTASPLHF.

The chain has TRBV18 and TRBJ1-1, with TRBD1 matching over 9 bases. Losses at the gene ends were 8 bases for V and 5 bases for J; bases not matched to a gene: 6. There are 13 residues in the CDR3. Germline values: CDR1 KGHSH, CDR2 LQKENI. Written as DNA, the CDR3 is TGTGCCAGCCTACAGGGGGCACGGACTGAAGCTTTCTTT. Protein product: CASLQGARTEAFF.

The chain couples TRBV4-3 to TRBJ1-5; D is unresolved. V lost 4 bases to trimming and J lost 5 bases, with 15 bases between them. In germline, CDR1 is LGHNA, CDR2 YSLEER. The CDR3 loop spans 15 amino acids. In DNA, the CDR3 is TGCGCCAGCAGCCCTGCCCTCGGTATGGATCAGCCCCAGCATTTT. It translates to CASSPALGMDQPQHF.

V usage is TRBV5-1 and J usage is TRBJ1-2, with D perhaps matching TRBD1 (6 bases). The CDR3 consists of 13 residues. In germline, CDR1 is SGHRS, CDR2 YFSETQ. V lost 3 bases and J lost 8, with 14 bases in between. CDR3 nucleotide sequence: TGCGCCAGCAGCTCAACAGGGAGTAACGGCTACACCTTC. Translated: CASSSTGSNGYTF.

With respect to this clone: An end of the junction does not agree with germline; a read error may underlie this. The V gene is TRBV27, the J gene TRBJ2-3; 7 nucleotides align to TRBD2. The CDR3 is made up of 14 amino acids. Germline V gene data show CDR1 as MNHEY and CDR2 as SMNVEV (reference sequence). In DNA form, the CDR3 reads TGTGCCAGCAGTTTAGGGCTCCAGAGCGGGATCCTGGGGTTT. Translating gives CASSLGLQSGILGF.

About this clone: The sample contains more than one DNA sequence encoding this CDR3. This rearrangement joins TRBV19 to TRBJ2-1; possibly TRBD2 for D (7 bases). The CDR3 covers 15 residues. V shed 1 base and J shed 6 bases, with 13 bases lying between them. Germline CDR1 LNHDA, CDR2 SQIVND (reference sequence). The CDR3 loop is CASSIGGGAGNEQFF. The DNA for the CDR3 is TGTGCCAGTAGTATAGGAGGGGGGGCTGGCAATGAGCAGTTCTTC.

The chain has TRBV9 and TRBJ1-6; possible D gene TRBD1, 5 bases. V gave up 3 bases and J gave up 0 bases, with 13 bases separating them. The CDR3 runs 17 residues. Germline V gene data show CDR1 as SGDLS and CDR2 as YYNGEE. The CDR3 sequence: CASSAETVFSYNSPLHF. CDR3 DNA sequence: TGTGCCAGCAGCGCCGAGACAGTTTTCTCCTATAATTCACCCCTCCACTTT.

The chain joins TRBV6-1 to TRBJ2-6, with TRBD2 matching over 7 bases. After removal of 2 bases from V and 0 bases from J, the junction contained 13 bases not matched to a gene. The CDR3 runs to 20 residues. Per germline, CDR1 MNHNS and CDR2 SASEGT. The DNA of the CDR3 is TGTGCCAGCAGTGAAAGAGGTTTGGGAGGGGTGAACTCTGGGGCCAACGTCCTGACTTTC. Its translation is CASSERGLGGVNSGANVLTF.

The chain links TRBV4-1 to TRBJ1-1; TRBD1 might be the D (6 bases). V was clipped by 4 bases and J by 2 bases, with 17 bases between them. Germline V gene lookup returns CDR1 MGHRA and CDR2 YSYEKL. CDR3 size: 16 residues. CDR3: CASSPPWGGLNTEAFF. In DNA form, the CDR3 reads TGCGCCAGCAGCCCCCCTTGGGGGGGCTTAAACACTGAAGCTTTCTTT.

The chain links TRBV18 to TRBJ2-1; 7 positions match TRBD2. The junction had 11 bases not matched to a gene; V was cut back by 7 bases and J by 5 bases. The CDR3 is 15 amino acids. The germline V gene has CDR1 KGHSH and CDR2 LQKENI. The CDR3 loop reads CASYAPGGGNNEQFF. In DNA, the CDR3 is TGTGCCAGCTACGCCCCTGGGGGGGGAAACAATGAGCAGTTCTTC.

The rearrangement joins TRBV6-5 to TRBJ2-5, with TRBD1 identical over 8 bases. Germline V gives CDR1 MNHEY, CDR2 SVGAGI. The J segment lost 1 base and the V segment lost 4 bases, leaving 5 bases of the junction unmatched. The CDR3 is made up of 15 amino acids. CDR3 DNA sequence: TGTGCCAGCAGTTCCCTGGACAGGGTCCAAGAGACCCAGTACTTC. Translation: CASSSLDRVQETQYF.

The V call is TRBV5-6, the J call TRBJ1-2, with 10 bases fitting TRBD1. Germline CDR1 is SGHDT and CDR2 is YYEEEE. The CDR3 runs to 14 residues. V dropped 3 bases and J dropped 2; count of bases not matched to a gene: 1. The CDR3 reads CASSSDRGNYGYTF. For the CDR3, the DNA is TGTGCCAGCAGCTCGGACAGGGGGAACTATGGCTACACCTTC.

In the case of this clone: A read error may produce the germline difference seen at one junction end. The rearrangement joins TRBV5-1 to TRBJ1-2; tentatively, D is TRBD1 (6 bases). Germline values: CDR1 SGHRS, CDR2 YFSETQ. This CDR3 is built from 15 residues. CDR3 coding DNA: TGCGCCAGCAGTTTGGGACAAGATTCTAACTATGGCTACACCTTC. It translates to CASSLGQDSNYGYTF.

This clone was seen only a few times. This sequence joins TRBV7-9 and TRBJ1-2; TRBD1 matches at 8 bases. Germline V gene sequence: CDR1 SEHNR, CDR2 FQNEAQ (reference sequence). CDR3 length equals 15 residues. With 5 bases clipped from V and 3 bases from J, the junction kept 8 bases outside the gene matches. CDR3 DNA sequence: TGTGCCAGCAGCAAAGGGACAGGCTTGGACTATGGCTACACCTTC. Its translation is CASSKGTGLDYGYTF. The full variable domain, rest sourced from reference TRBV7-9 and TRBJ1-2, is DTGVSQNPRHKITKRGQNVTFRCDPISEHNRLYWYRQTLGQGPEFLTYFQNEAQLEKSRLLSDRFSAERPKGSFSTLEIQRTEQGDSAMYLCASSKGTGLDYGYTFGSGTRLTVV.

This chain's CDR3 is CASSVTPGQPYEQYF. The CDR3 coding sequence is TGTGCCAGCAGCGTAACCCCGGGACAGCCATACGAGCAGTACTTC. V usage is TRBV9 and J usage is TRBJ2-7; 7 bases match TRBD1. V gave up 1 base and J gave up 4 bases; unmatched junction bases: 8. CDR3 length: 15 amino acids. Germline CDR1 SGDLS, CDR2 YYNGEE.

The chain combines TRBV2 with TRBJ1-1; a weak D match, TRBD1 (5 bases). Trimming shortened V by 2 bases and J by 4 bases, and 11 bases separated the two germline ends. The CDR3 spans 14 residues. Germline assignment: CDR1 SNHLY and CDR2 FYNNEI. CDR3 in amino acids: CASSEKGQGTEAFF. The CDR3 DNA is TGTGCCAGCAGTGAAAAGGGGCAGGGCACTGAAGCTTTCTTT.

J is TRBJ1-5 and V is TRBV4-1; tentative D call: TRBD1 (5 bases). CDR3 length: 21 residues. Germline V lookup: CDR1 MGHRA, CDR2 YSYEKL. V shed 0 bases and J shed 2 bases, with 26 bases lying between them. As DNA, the CDR3 is TGCGCCAGCAGCCAAGATACAGGAGTCAGGGCGTCAGGGTCGGGCAATCAGCCCCAGCATTTT. This codes for CASSQDTGVRASGSGNQPQHF.

The genes are TRBV7-2 and TRBJ2-3; 15 bases line up with TRBD2. The CDR3 length is 17 residues. The junction had 4 bases not matched to a gene; V was cut back by 4 bases and J by 2 bases. CDR1 is SGHTA, CDR2 FQGNSA, per germline. In DNA, the CDR3 is TGTGCCAGCAGCTCAGGACTAGCGGGGGGGCCCACAGATACGCAGTATTTT. Translating gives CASSSGLAGGPTDTQYF.

This clone was observed a handful of times. The chain's CDR3 is CASSDGGGSYESQHF. CDR3 sequence (DNA): TGTGCCAGCAGCGATGGCGGGGGCTCCTATGAGTCCCAGCATTTT. This rearrangement joins TRBV9 to TRBJ1-5, with a tentative D call TRBD1 (6 bases). Looked up from germline, CDR1 is SGDLS and CDR2 is YYNGEE. Trimming left V 3 bases short and J 11 bases short, with 21 bases between. The length of the CDR3 is 15 residues. Full variable domain (missing parts from reference TRBV9 and TRBJ1-5): DSGVTQTPKHLITATGQRVTLRCSPRSGDLSVYWYQQSLDQGLQFLIQYYNGEERAKGNILERFSAQQFPDLHSELNLSSLELGDSALYFCASSDGGGSYESQHFGDGTRLSIL.

This clone was observed a single time. The CDR3 here is CASSTPGGRDGYTF. The CDR3 coding sequence is TGTGCCAGCAGCACCCCAGGGGGCCGGGATGGCTACACCTTC. The V gene is TRBV7-9, the J gene TRBJ1-2; TRBD1 matches 8 bases. V shed 5 bases, J shed 6 bases, and the junction held 8 bases outside the gene matches. Germline CDR1 SEHNR, CDR2 FQNEAQ (reference sequence). The CDR3 contains 14 residues.